The 3 T cell receptor beta chains in this list originate from one sample, sequenced in a study of blood T cells in healthy people across ages. A second roughly 6 to 11 cycle PCR used barcoded and J-beta primers. One entry per CDR3 protein, called by TCRdb with MiXCR from the 5' RACE reads. The data show hundreds of thousands of distinct CDR3 sequences, roughly 50% seen once. The source material was blood. The source is a man aged 35-49 years in good health.

The V call is TRBV20-1, the J call TRBJ2-7; 9 bases agree with TRBD2. Germline V gene data show CDR1 as DFQATT and CDR2 as SNEGSKA (reference sequence). The CDR3 has 14 residues. J was trimmed by 3 bases and V by 4 bases; bases with no gene match: 7. CDR3 residues: CSATTGTSYYEQYF. The CDR3 DNA reads as TGCAGTGCTACCACCGGGACTAGCTACTACGAGCAGTACTTC.

This clonotype was seen a handful of times. J is TRBJ1-1 and V is TRBV4-2; D is ambiguous. Germline V lookup: CDR1 LGHNA, CDR2 YNFKEQ. V was cut by 2 bases and J by 7 bases, with 8 bases left in between. The CDR3 spans 12 residues. The CDR3 is CASSQRRFEAFF. In DNA, the CDR3 is TGTGCCAGCAGCCAAAGACGGTTTGAAGCTTTCTTT.

The chain is built from TRBV7-9 and TRBJ2-5; perhaps D is TRBD1 or TRBD2 (5 bases each). Per germline, CDR1 SEHNR and CDR2 FQNEAQ (reference sequence). The CDR3 is 14 amino acids. V was trimmed by 4 bases and J by 2 bases, leaving 11 bases between them. The CDR3 loop reads CASSSGAAQETQYF. CDR3 coding DNA: TGTGCCAGCAGCTCCGGGGCGGCACAAGAGACCCAGTACTTC. Variable domain in full (rest from reference TRBV7-9 and TRBJ2-5): DTGVSQNPRHKITKRGQNVTFRCDPISEHNRLYWYRQTLGQGPEFLTYFQNEAQLEKSRLLSDRFSAERPKGSFSTLEIQRTEQGDSAMYLCASSSGAAQETQYFGPGTRLLVL.